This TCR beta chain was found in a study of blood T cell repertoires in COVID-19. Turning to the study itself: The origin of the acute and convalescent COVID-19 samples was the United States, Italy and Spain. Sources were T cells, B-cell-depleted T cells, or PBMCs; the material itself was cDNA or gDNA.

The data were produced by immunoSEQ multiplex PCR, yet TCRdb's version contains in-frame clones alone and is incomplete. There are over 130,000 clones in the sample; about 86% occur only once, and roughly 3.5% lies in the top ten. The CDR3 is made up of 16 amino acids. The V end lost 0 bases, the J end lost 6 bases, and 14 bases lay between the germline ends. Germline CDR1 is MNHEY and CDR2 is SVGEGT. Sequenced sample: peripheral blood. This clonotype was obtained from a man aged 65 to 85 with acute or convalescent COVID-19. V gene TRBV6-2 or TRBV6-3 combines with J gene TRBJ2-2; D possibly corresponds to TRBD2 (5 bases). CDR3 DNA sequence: TGTGCCAGCAGTTACTCCCCCAATCGGCGGGCCGGGGAGCTGTTTTTT. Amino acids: CASSYSPNRRAGELFF.